This entry concerns a single T cell receptor (beta chain). V was trimmed by 5 bases and J by 3 bases, leaving 11 bases between them. Germline assignment: CDR1 SGHRS and CDR2 YFSETQ. The CDR3 has 13 amino acids. These data come from a study of technical replicates of blood from a handful of donors. The protocol was immunoSEQ multiplex PCR, while the TCRdb copy is restricted to in-frame clones and leaves out a portion. The table records over 85,000 clones, roughly 96% of them present only once. This receptor was identified in a human donor in good health. Sequences were obtained from T cells isolated from PBMCs. The chain is built from TRBV5-1 and TRBJ1-2, with D possibly being TRBD1 (6 bases). The CDR3 protein is CASRTAGDYGYTF. CDR3 DNA: TGCGCCAGCAGGACAGCAGGGGACTATGGCTACACCTTC. Together with reference TRBV5-1 and TRBJ1-2, the CDR3 gives the full variable domain: KAGVTQTPRYLIKTRGQQVTLSCSPISGHRSVSWYQQTPGQGLQFLFEYFSETQRNKGNFPGRFSGRQFSNSRSEMNVSTLELGDSALYLCASRTAGDYGYTFGSGTRLTVV.